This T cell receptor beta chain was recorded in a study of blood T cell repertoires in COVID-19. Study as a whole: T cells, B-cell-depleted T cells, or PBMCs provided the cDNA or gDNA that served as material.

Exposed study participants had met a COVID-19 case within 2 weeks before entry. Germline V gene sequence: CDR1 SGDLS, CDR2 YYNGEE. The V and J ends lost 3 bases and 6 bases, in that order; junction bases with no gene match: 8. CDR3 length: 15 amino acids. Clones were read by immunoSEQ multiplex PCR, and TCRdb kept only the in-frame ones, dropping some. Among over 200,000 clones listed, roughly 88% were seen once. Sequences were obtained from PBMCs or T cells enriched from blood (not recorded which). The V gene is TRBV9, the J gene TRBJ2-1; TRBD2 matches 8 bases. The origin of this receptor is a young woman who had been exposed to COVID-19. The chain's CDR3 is CASSERVAGLNEQFF. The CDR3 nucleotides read TGTGCCAGCAGCGAGAGGGTAGCGGGACTCAATGAGCAGTTCTTC.